A selection of T cell receptor beta chains follows, all from one sample in a study of T cells after yellow fever vaccination. A single record per CDR3 protein comes from TCRdb applying MiXCR to the 5' RACE reads. The data hold about 220,000 distinct CDR3 sequences, with approximately 3% observed a single time. The sample was CD4+ T cells sorted from PBMCs, taken 10 days after the yellow fever booster vaccination. These TCRs come from a man aged 18 to 30 who received the YFV17D yellow fever vaccine. The CDR3 runs from the conserved cysteine through the conserved F or W. D genes are given only for firm matches. Where a row states a size, it is once, few, many or the class of an expanded clone; other rows omit it.

>.|few|TRBV7-9|TRBJ1-5
TGTGCCAGCAGCTTGGGGATCCTTCAGCCCCAGCATTTT
CASSLGILQPQHF
>.|many|TRBV11-2|TRBJ1-1
TGTGCCAGCAGCTTGGTCGGATTCGACGCTGAAGCTTTCTTT
CASSLVGFDAEAFF
>.|many|TRBV5-1|TRBJ1-5
TGCGCCAGCAGCCAGTCAGGAGGCAATCAGCCCCAGCATTTT
CASSQSGGNQPQHF
>TRBD2|few|TRBV5-1|TRBJ2-5
TGCGCCAGCAGGGAAGGTAGCGGGGATGAGACCCAGTACTTC
CASREGSGDETQYF
>.|.|TRBV19|TRBJ1-1
TGTGCCAGTAGTGAATACAGGGCCCGGAACACTGAAGCTTTCTTT
CASSEYRARNTEAFF
>.|many|TRBV7-3|TRBJ2-7
TGTGCCAGCAGCCGGGACGGTTCCTACGAGCAGTACTTC
CASSRDGSYEQYF
>TRBD1|many|TRBV20-1|TRBJ1-2
TGCAGTGCTAGGGGACAGGGCCATGGCTACACCTTC
CSARGQGHGYTF
>.|many|TRBV4-1|TRBJ1-1
TGCGCCAGCAGCCAAGAGGGCCGGGGTGGGAGCACTGAAGCTTTCTTT
CASSQEGRGGSTEAFF
>TRBD2|many|TRBV2|TRBJ2-3
TGTGCCAGCAACAGACTAGCGGGGAGCACAGATACGCAGTATTTT
CASNRLAGSTDTQYF
>TRBD2|.|TRBV20-1|TRBJ2-7
TGCAGTGCTGACTACAGGAGCGGGACGGGTTATTTC
CSADYRSGTGYF
>.|once|TRBV20-1|TRBJ2-5
TGCAGTGCTGTCCCGGGGGCTAGCGTCCAAGAGACCCAGTACTTC
CSAVPGASVQETQYF
>.|many|TRBV2|TRBJ1-2
TGTGCCAGCAGAGACACCGGGGGCGCCTATGGCTACACCTTC
CASRDTGGAYGYTF
>TRBD1|many|TRBV19|TRBJ2-1
TGTGCCAGTAGTATCCGACAGGGCCGCTCCTACAATGAGCAGTTCTTC
CASSIRQGRSYNEQFF
>.|many|TRBV5-5|TRBJ2-5
TGTGCCAGCAGCTCCCCAGTCGAAGAGACCCAGTACTTC
CASSSPVEETQYF
>TRBD1|.|TRBV25-1|TRBJ1-3
TGTGCCAGCAGTGGGACAGGGGGTGGAAACACCATATATTTT
CASSGTGGGNTIYF
>.|few|TRBV4-3|TRBJ2-7
TGCGCCAGCAGCCCAGAACTAGACTACGAGCAGTACTTC
CASSPELDYEQYF
>TRBD1|many|TRBV5-1|TRBJ1-2
TGCGCCAGCAGTTCGCTACAGGGGGCTGGATATGGCTACACCTTC
CASSSLQGAGYGYTF
>.|few|TRBV5-1|TRBJ2-6
TGCGCCAGCAGCTTGATTGTAGGGAGGAGTGGGGCCAACGTCCTGACTTTC
CASSLIVGRSGANVLTF
>TRBD1|many|TRBV19|TRBJ1-5
TGTGCCAGTAGTATCTCGGACAGGCCGAGGCCCCAGCATTTT
CASSISDRPRPQHF
>.|few|TRBV19|TRBJ2-5
TGTGCCAGTAGTCCGTCGTGGCGGACCCTCCAAGAGACCCAGTACTTC
CASSPSWRTLQETQYF
>TRBD2|.|TRBV5-1|TRBJ2-5
TGCGCCAGCTTCCCGGGCCCTAGCGGACAAGAGACCCAGTACTTC
CASFPGPSGQETQYF
>TRBD1|many|TRBV5-1|TRBJ1-1
TGCGCCAGCAGCTTGGCAGGGGGGACAGGGCATTTGAACACTGAAGCTTTCTTT
CASSLAGGTGHLNTEAFF
>TRBD1|many|TRBV6-1|TRBJ2-5
TGTGCCAGCCTCCGGACAGGGAAAGAGACCCAGTACTTC
CASLRTGKETQYF
>.|many|TRBV12-3/TRBV12-4|TRBJ1-1
TGTGCCAGCAGTCGAGGACCGGGAACGGCTGAAGCTTTCTTT
CASSRGPGTAEAFF
>.|.|TRBV9|TRBJ2-6
TGTGCCAGCAGCGTAGGACGGGGCCTCGGCTCTGGGGCCAACGTCCTGACTTTC
CASSVGRGLGSGANVLTF
>.|.|TRBV19|TRBJ1-4
TGTGCCAGTAGTGTGGAGGCAACACCCTATGAAAAACTGTTTTTT
CASSVEATPYEKLFF
>.|.|TRBV3-1|TRBJ1-5
TGTGCCAGCAGCCCGACGGGGGGGGGAGACCAGCCCCAGCATTTT
CASSPTGGGDQPQHF
>TRBD1|.|TRBV6-5|TRBJ1-5
TGTGCCAGCAGCGACGGGGGACAGCCGGGTCGGCCCCAGCATTTT
CASSDGGQPGRPQHF
>.|many|TRBV7-9|TRBJ1-3
TGTGCCAGCAGCTCTCTGGGCCCAGGAAACACCATATATTTT
CASSSLGPGNTIYF
>TRBD1|many|TRBV5-5|TRBJ1-1
TGTGCCAGCAGCGCGACAGGGGACACTGAAGCTTTCTTT
CASSATGDTEAFF
>.|many|TRBV3-1|TRBJ2-2
TGTGCCAGCAGCCGAGGCGCGGAGGCGGGGACCACCGGGGAGCTGTTTTTT
CASSRGAEAGTTGELFF
>TRBD1|.|TRBV7-2|TRBJ2-7
TGTGCCAGCAGCCGGGACAGGGTATACGAGCAGTACTTC
CASSRDRVYEQYF
>TRBD1|.|TRBV29-1|TRBJ1-1
TGCAGCGTTGTTGGGACAGGGGACACTGAAGCTTTCTTT
CSVVGTGDTEAFF
>.|.|TRBV7-2|TRBJ2-1
TGTGCCAGCAGCTTGTGGGCGGCGAGTGAGCAGTTCTTC
CASSLWAASEQFF
>TRBD1|many|TRBV11-2|TRBJ2-7
TGTGCCAGCAGCTCCGGACAGGGGGCGAACTACGAGCAGTACTTC
CASSSGQGANYEQYF
>.|.|TRBV24-1|TRBJ2-3
TGTGCCACCAGTGAAGGGTGGTCCGATACGCAGTATTTT
CATSEGWSDTQYF
>.|many|TRBV2|TRBJ1-6
TGTGCCAGCACCCTGAGTTCACCCCTCCACTTT
CASTLSSPLHF
>.|many|TRBV20-1|TRBJ2-7
TGCAGTGCCTTGGGACCATCCGGCTACGAGCAGTACTTC
CSALGPSGYEQYF
>.|.|TRBV25-1|TRBJ2-4
TGTGCCAGCTCCCGGGGTGACAGTAATACCGGGGACATTCAGTACTTC
CASSRGDSNTGDIQYF
>.|few|TRBV7-9|TRBJ2-6
TGTGCCAGCAGCTTACCACAGGCGAGCTCTGGGGCCAACGTCCTGACTTTC
CASSLPQASSGANVLTF
>.|.|TRBV10-2|TRBJ2-5
TGCGCCAGCACCCGCGCCCGGGGGGAGACCCAGTACTTC
CASTRARGETQYF
>.|.|TRBV6-6|TRBJ1-3
TGTGCCAGCAGTTACGTCGGGGAAGGAGGAAACACCATATATTTT
CASSYVGEGGNTIYF
>.|many|TRBV18|TRBJ1-5
TGTGCCAGCTCACCACTGCAGGCGAGCAATCAGCCCCAGCATTTT
CASSPLQASNQPQHF
>.|.|TRBV18|TRBJ2-5
TGTGCCAGCTCACCACAGAACCAAGAGACCCAGTACTTC
CASSPQNQETQYF